The TCR beta chain under discussion was sequenced for a study of T-cell memory formation after mild COVID-19 (dated by TCRdb to the early 2020s). At the level of the whole study: Most TCR sequence clusters were specific to one of the two donors. Longitudinal TCRalpha and TCRbeta repertoire sequencing tracked T-cell clones expanding and contracting after mild COVID-19 in a couple of donors. Two young, previously healthy adult volunteers made up the cohort, one male and one female. Overall results and qualifications from the work: From day 15 to 85, contracting clones showed balanced CD4/CD8 phenotypes, whereas a second wave of clones that expanded from day 15 to 37 leaned towards CD4+. The study included only two mild cases, and larger cohorts that include severe cases with pre-infection samples were judged to be necessary. SARS-CoV-2 specificity of the second-wave clones peaking on day 37 was not confirmed. Contracting CD4+ clones turned up mainly in the CM and EM memory subsets, whereas EMRA was where CD8+ clones were enriched. Some responding clones were detected in pre-infection memory, which suggested that pre-existing cross-reactive memory T cells had joined the SARS-CoV-2 response.

Turning to this clonotype: No cognate antigen has been identified for it. It has no much larger one-base neighbor in the sample; base qualities were not kept.

Sequencing was performed on an Illumina NovaSeq 6000. TCRalpha and TCRbeta cDNA libraries were built by 5'RACE with constant-segment primers, adding sample barcodes and unique molecular identifiers. RNA was extracted from every sample with Trizol reagent. Libraries were amplified in two PCR steps, with a second sample barcode and Illumina TruSeq adapters added in the second step. Sequencing of libraries was performed on an Illumina NovaSeq with 2 x 150 bp paired-end reads. In the source study's methods: With migec v1.2.7, reads were demultiplexed and then collapsed into UMI-guided consensus sequences. Using mixcr v2.1.11, the UMI consensuses were aligned to TRA and TRB V and J templates and assembled into clonotypes. A clonotype was counted as expanded or contracted only if both edgeR and NoisET called the change significant, with noise models trained on biological replicates. For edgeR calls, a false discovery rate-adjusted p below 0.01 and a log2 fold-change threshold of 1 were applied. As an exploratory analysis of dynamics, max-normalized trajectories of the 1000 most abundant clonotypes were examined by PCA with hierarchical clustering. Separately sequenced CD4+ and CD8+ repertoires were used to assign a CD4 or CD8 phenotype to each responding clone. The raw public reads went through TCRdb reprocessing: fastp at Q25, MiXCR clone calling, in-frame beta chains kept. Rows merge per CDR3 protein into single entries with the most common DNA and genes. TCRdb's processing, not the authors' own work, is the source of the V and J calls. This sample has about 470,000 distinct CDR3 sequences in its table, and around a sixth of those were observed once. The ten largest clones take up about 12% of the sample.

V is reduced by 4 bases and J by 1 base, leaving a spacing of 13 bases between them. CDR1 and CDR2 were assigned from the germline V gene as SGHRS and YFSETQ. The CDR3 runs 15 residues from the cysteine to the phenylalanine. The entry retains the CDR3 DNA only, 45 bases that are in frame from base 1. Ficoll-Paque density gradient centrifugation was used to isolate PBMCs. The material sequenced was PBMCs or a T cell subset sorted from them (not recorded which). The sequence derives from an adult woman who had mild COVID-19 (a few samples of this study predate the infection). The sample titles of this study are shuffled in the database, so cell type and time point are left out; the donor was told from shared clones. The chain is encoded by TRBV5-1 joined to TRBJ2-3; matching of 5 bases hints at TRBD2 as the D gene. CDR3 region: CASSPLGRGTDTQYF. The sequenced DNA is TGCGCCAGCAGCCCTCTAGGGAGAGGCACAGATACGCAGTATTTT.